Shown below are 29 T cell receptor beta chains from a single sample sequenced in a study of tumor-infiltrating lymphocytes in oesophageal squamous cell carcinoma. In TCRdb, the PCR reads were re-called with MiXCR into one record per CDR3 protein. This sample yields about 14,000 distinct CDR3 sequences, of which approximately 48% are seen a single time; about half belongs to the top ten. Input material: blood. These receptors came from a male donor with esophageal squamous cell carcinoma.

The chain is built from TRBV27 and TRBJ1-5; 8 bases map to TRBD1. Germline lookup yields CDR1 MNHEY and CDR2 SMNVEV (reference sequence). This CDR3 contains 14 residues. V lost 5 bases, J lost 5 bases, and 5 bases stayed unmatched. This CDR3 is CASSQLTGDQPQHF. CDR3 sequence (DNA): TGTGCCAGCAGTCAACTGACAGGGGATCAGCCCCAGCATTTT.

The chain joins TRBV6-2 or TRBV6-3 to TRBJ2-7, with a weak D call TRBD2 (5 bases). Germline lookup yields CDR1 MNHEY and CDR2 SVGEGT. The CDR3 spans 14 residues. Trimming removed 2 bases from V and 3 bases from J, with 11 bases in between. CDR3 sequence (DNA): TGTGCCAGCAGTTACGACTACTACGGCTACGAGCAGTACTTC. Encoded protein: CASSYDYYGYEQYF.

Only a few counts were recorded for this clonotype. The chain recombines TRBV13 with TRBJ2-3, with D maybe TRBD1 (6 bases). CDR1 is PRHDT and CDR2 is FYEKMQ in the germline V gene (reference sequence). V lost 2 bases to trimming and J lost 1 base, with 10 bases between them. The CDR3 covers 15 residues. As DNA, the CDR3 is TGTGCCAGCAGCTTAAACAGGGTGGGCACAGATACGCAGTATTTT. Its protein is CASSLNRVGTDTQYF.

This clonotype appeared once. The chain uses TRBV7-2 and TRBJ2-7; tentative D call: TRBD1 (6 bases). The end of the DNA fits TRBJ2-5 better, so the J call may be wrong. Germline CDR1 and CDR2: SGHTA and FQGNSA. The CDR3 is 13 amino acids. The CDR3 loop reads CASSGYREETQYF. In DNA form, the CDR3 reads TGTGCCAGCAGCGGGTACAGGGAAGAGACCCAGTACTTC.

J is TRBJ2-5 and V is TRBV7-2; 7 nucleotides agree with TRBD2. Matching the DNA end better, TRBJ2-1 makes the J call doubtful. The germline V gene encodes CDR1 SGHTA and CDR2 FQGNSA. CDR3 size: 17 residues. The DNA of the CDR3 is TGTGCCAGCAGCCAACAGGCTAGCGGAGATTTTACAGATACGCAGTTCTTC. Its translation is CASSQQASGDFTDTQFF.

There are a few counts of this clonotype. Likely a read error: the CDR3 ends without its conserved phenylalanine or tryptophan. The DNA is omitted, as the CDR3 cannot be located on it reliably, and the CDR3 follows TCRdb's listing. The chain joins TRBV12-3 or TRBV12-4 to TRBJ2-1. The CDR3 spans 14 residues, counting both ends. CDR3: CASRVGNYGYTFGS.

CDR3 DNA: TGTGCCAGCAGCTTGGGCGGAACGGGGAGCTCCTACGAGCAGTACTTC. This sequence encodes CASSLGGTGSSYEQYF. The V and J genes are TRBV7-6 and TRBJ2-4, with D possibly TRBD2 on 5 matching bases. The J call is doubtful: the DNA matches TRBJ2-7 better. Germline CDR1 SGHVS, CDR2 FNYEAQ. The CDR3 consists of 16 residues.

This clonotype was recorded many times. The rearrangement links TRBV5-6 to TRBJ2-7; TRBD2 aligns across 8 bases. The CDR3 consists of 14 residues. Germline assignment: CDR1 SGHDT and CDR2 YYEEEE. J was trimmed by 3 bases and V by 3 bases; bases with no gene match: 5. CDR3 in amino acids: CASSSRAGGYEQYF. The CDR3 DNA is TGTGCCAGCAGCTCTCGGGCGGGAGGCTACGAGCAGTACTTC.

CDR3 in amino acids: CASSSQIQSGLAYNEQFF. The CDR3 coding sequence is TGTGCCAGCAGTTCCCAAATCCAATCGGGACTAGCTTACAATGAGCAGTTCTTC. The chain recombines TRBV27 with TRBJ2-5; TRBD2 aligns across 9 bases. The end of the DNA fits TRBJ2-1 better, so the J call may be wrong. This CDR3 contains 18 residues. Germline assignment: CDR1 MNHEY and CDR2 SMNVEV (reference sequence).

The sample holds a few counts of this clonotype. The chain carries TRBV19 and TRBJ2-7, with TRBD1 as a possible D gene (5 bases). CDR3 size: 14 residues. Trimming took off 5 bases at V and 1 base at J, with 12 bases between the two ends. Germline assignment: CDR1 LNHDA and CDR2 SQIVND (reference sequence). CDR3 sequence reads: CASSVSRQSYEQYF. The DNA for the CDR3 is TGTGCCAGTAGTGTGTCTCGACAGTCCTACGAGCAGTACTTC.

The chain is built from TRBV2 and TRBJ1-4; D call uncertain. The germline CDR1 and CDR2 sequences are SNHLY and FYNNEI. The CDR3 contains 17 residues. Trimming cost V 2 bases and J 0 bases, with 13 bases left between them. This chain's CDR3 is CASSEFAPHTTNEKLFF. DNA for the CDR3: TGTGCCAGCAGTGAATTTGCACCTCACACAACTAATGAAAAACTGTTTTTT.

This clonotype appeared a single time. The chain couples TRBV27 to TRBJ1-2, with 9 positions matching TRBD1. The CDR3 is made up of 13 amino acids. Losses at the gene ends were 3 bases for V and 8 bases for J; bases not matched to a gene: 4. Germline CDR1 and CDR2: MNHEY and SMNVEV (reference sequence). Written as DNA, the CDR3 is TGTGCCAGCAGTTTGGGACAGGGATCCGGCTACACCTTC. Translating gives CASSLGQGSGYTF.

The chain joins TRBV14 to TRBJ2-3, with a possible D match to TRBD2 (6 bases). The last part of the DNA fits TRBJ2-1 better; the J call may be wrong. This CDR3 comprises 15 residues. Germline V gene lookup returns CDR1 SGHDN and CDR2 FVKESK. The CDR3 is CASSHGTSTYYEQFF. For the CDR3, the DNA is TGTGCCAGCAGCCATGGGACTTCTACCTACTACGAGCAGTTCTTC.

The chain uses TRBV6-6 and TRBJ2-3, with a possible D match to TRBD1 (5 bases). The J call may be mistaken, given a closer DNA end match to TRBJ2-7. Germline CDR1 and CDR2: MNHNY and SVGAGI (reference sequence). The CDR3 contains 15 residues. The CDR3 DNA follows: TGTGCCAGCAGTTACCACAGGACCGCCGCCTACGAGCAGTACTTC. It codes for CASSYHRTAAYEQYF.

This clonotype has just a few counts. The gene calls are TRBV7-6 and TRBJ2-3; the match to TRBD1 covers 10 bases. The CDR3 loop spans 16 amino acids. With V trimmed by 5 bases and J by 5 bases, 10 bases remained unmatched. Germline V lookup: CDR1 SGHVS, CDR2 FNYEAQ. CDR3 residues: CASSPGTGVFRDTQYF. Written as DNA, the CDR3 is TGTGCCAGCAGCCCTGGGACAGGGGTATTTAGAGATACGCAGTATTTT.

The V gene is TRBV11-2, the J gene TRBJ2-5; 9 nucleotides align to TRBD2. The DNA end is more similar to TRBJ2-1, so the J call may be wrong. Germline CDR1 SGHAT, CDR2 FQNNGV. The CDR3 has 16 amino acids. The CDR3: CASSPRGSGGDNEQFF. CDR3 sequence (DNA): TGTGCCAGCAGCCCCCGGGGTAGCGGGGGTGACAATGAGCAGTTCTTC.

Within the sample, this clonotype is medium-sized (0.01 to 0.1%). The chain links TRBV6-1 to TRBJ2-5; 13 nucleotides line up with TRBD2. This CDR3 spans 16 amino acids. CDR1 MNHNS and CDR2 SASEGT come from the germline V gene. V was pared by 6 bases and J by 1 base, with 5 bases of the junction left unmatched. The CDR3 is CASRSGTSGIQETQYF. In DNA form, the CDR3 reads TGTGCCAGCAGGTCCGGGACTAGCGGGATCCAAGAGACCCAGTACTTC.

The chain recombines TRBV7-2 with TRBJ1-6, with D perhaps TRBD1 (6 bases). The length of the CDR3 is 15 residues. V was pared by 1 base and J by 7 bases, with 11 bases between. In germline, CDR1 is SGHTA, CDR2 FQGNSA. CDR3 DNA: TGTGCCAGCAGCTTAGTCGGGACACCGAATTCACCCCTCCACTTT. As protein: CASSLVGTPNSPLHF.

This clonotype was seen a few times. This sequence may be a read error, since a much larger clone differs from it by one base. This chain links TRBV5-1 with TRBJ2-3; possible D gene TRBD2, 5 bases. The DNA end is a closer match to TRBJ2-7, so the J assignment may be wrong. The CDR3 runs 15 residues. In germline, CDR1 is SGHRS, CDR2 YFSETQ. The CDR3 region has the DNA TGCGCCAGCAGCCTAACTAGAGGCTCCTACAATGAGCAGTACTTC. It specifies CASSLTRGSYNEQYF.

The V call is TRBV7-6, the J call TRBJ2-7, with D perhaps given as TRBD1 or TRBD2 (5 bases each). Germline values: CDR1 SGHVS, CDR2 FNYEAQ. Deletions cut 5 bases from V and 4 bases from J, with 12 bases between. The CDR3 is 13 residues long. The CDR3 DNA is TGTGCCAGCAGCCCCGGTGGGGGATACGAGCAGTACTTC. Amino acids: CASSPGGGYEQYF.

This clonotype was recorded many times. Lacking the conserved final phenylalanine or tryptophan, this CDR3 likely reflects a read error. The DNA is omitted, as the CDR3 cannot be located on it reliably, and the CDR3 follows TCRdb's listing. V gene TRBV7-2 combines with J gene TRBJ2-7; the D call in the table, TRBD1, was not verified against the DNA. The CDR3 spans 15 residues, counting both ends. CDR1 is SGHTA and CDR2 is FQGNSA in the germline V gene. CDR3 amino acids: CASSLGQIYGYTFGS.

This clonotype appeared a few times. The V gene is TRBV20-1, the J gene TRBJ2-3; D possibly corresponds to TRBD2 (5 bases). Per the germline V gene, CDR1 is DFQATT and CDR2 is SNEGSKA (reference sequence). The CDR3 is 14 amino acids. Trimming removed 0 bases from V and 1 base from J, with 8 bases in between. The CDR3 loop is CSARDRGGTDTQYF. The CDR3 bases are TGCAGTGCTAGAGATCGGGGAGGCACAGATACGCAGTATTTT.

This clonotype has at least ten counts. This chain connects TRBV27 to TRBJ1-3, with 10 bases identical to TRBD1. Unmatched junction bases numbered 4, after V lost 5 bases and J lost 6 bases. The CDR3 has 14 amino acids. The V gene's germline CDR1 is MNHEY and CDR2 SMNVEV (reference sequence). The CDR3 DNA reads as TGTGCCAGCAGTCAAGACAGGGGGCTAAACACCATATATTTT. Its protein product is CASSQDRGLNTIYF.

This clonotype appeared a few times. In this CDR3 the conserved last residue, phenylalanine or tryptophan, is missing, so a read error is likely. The DNA is omitted, as the CDR3 cannot be located on it reliably, and the CDR3 follows TCRdb's listing. The chain employs TRBV7-8 and TRBJ1-2; whether TRBD1, the table's D call, matches the DNA was not checked. Germline CDR1 SGHVS, CDR2 FQNEAQ. The CDR3 length is 8 residues, termini included. The CDR3 loop is CASSLVVP.

The chain uses TRBV7-3 and TRBJ2-1; D may be TRBD2 (6 bases). V lost 3 bases and J lost 7, with 13 bases in between. The CDR3 has 14 amino acids. From germline, CDR1 is SGHTA and CDR2 FQGTGA. CDR3 sequence reads: CASSFSGLRNEQFF. The CDR3 coding sequence is TGTGCCAGCAGCTTTTCGGGACTCAGGAATGAGCAGTTCTTC.

The chain combines TRBV9 with TRBJ2-1, with D tentatively TRBD2 (6 bases). The DNA end lines up better with TRBJ2-7; the J call may be wrong. Germline-derived CDR1 and CDR2 are SGDLS and YYNGEE. The CDR3 covers 16 residues. In DNA form, the CDR3 reads TGTGCCAGCAGCGCACAGCGGACTATTCCCTCCAATGAGCAGTACTTC. Encoded protein: CASSAQRTIPSNEQYF.

Of note for this clonotype: Just one base apart from a much larger clone, this may be a read error. CDR3: CASHPTSGRADEQFF. The CDR3 DNA reads as TGTGCCAGCCACCCAACTAGCGGGAGGGCCGACGAGCAGTTCTTC. The rearrangement joins TRBV2 to TRBJ2-5; 13 bases agree with TRBD2. The DNA end is a closer match to TRBJ2-1, so the J assignment may be wrong. CDR1 is SNHLY, CDR2 FYNNEI, per germline. The CDR3 has 15 amino acids.

The V gene is TRBV28, the J gene TRBJ2-4; TRBD1 matches 9 bases. The DNA end is more similar to TRBJ2-7, so the J call may be wrong. This CDR3 has 13 amino acids. The germline gives CDR1 MDHEN, CDR2 SYDVKM. The CDR3 bases are TGTGCCAGCAGGTCCGGGACAGGGTACGAGCAGTACTTC. Translating it yields CASRSGTGYEQYF.

The DNA for the CDR3 is TGTGCCAGCGGACTAGCGGGACGGGATACGCAGTACTTC. Its protein product is CASGLAGRDTQYF. The chain employs TRBV28 and TRBJ2-3; 12 bases align to TRBD2. The J call is uncertain, as TRBJ2-7 better fits the DNA end. Germline V gene lookup returns CDR1 MDHEN and CDR2 SYDVKM. CDR3 length: 13 residues.